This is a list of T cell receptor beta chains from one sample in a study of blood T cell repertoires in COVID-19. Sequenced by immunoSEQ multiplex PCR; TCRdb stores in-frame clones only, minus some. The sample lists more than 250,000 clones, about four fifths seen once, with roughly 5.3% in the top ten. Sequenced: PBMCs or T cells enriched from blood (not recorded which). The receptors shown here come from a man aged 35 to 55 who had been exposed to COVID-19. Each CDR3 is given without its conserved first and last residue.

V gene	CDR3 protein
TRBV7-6	ASSYTGDNTEAF
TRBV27	ASSLRATTEAF
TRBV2	ASNRLGLNEQF
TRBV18	ASSRRLTSGATMSTLAKNIQY
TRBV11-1	ASSLGPNYEQY
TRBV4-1	ASSQPGGSIEQF
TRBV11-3	ASRPTGVGEQY
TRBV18	ASSPLGQGGAF
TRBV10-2	ASTGGYSNQPQH
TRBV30	AWSVAGPQTQY
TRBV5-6	ASSLTSGRGEQY
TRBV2	ARTSPPHSHEQF
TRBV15	ATSRDFKAQGRKVLH
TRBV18	ASSPALVNTEAF
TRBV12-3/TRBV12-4	ASSFSGSRGYT
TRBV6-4	ASSATPGGGIQY
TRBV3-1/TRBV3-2	ASRRRGQGNTEAF